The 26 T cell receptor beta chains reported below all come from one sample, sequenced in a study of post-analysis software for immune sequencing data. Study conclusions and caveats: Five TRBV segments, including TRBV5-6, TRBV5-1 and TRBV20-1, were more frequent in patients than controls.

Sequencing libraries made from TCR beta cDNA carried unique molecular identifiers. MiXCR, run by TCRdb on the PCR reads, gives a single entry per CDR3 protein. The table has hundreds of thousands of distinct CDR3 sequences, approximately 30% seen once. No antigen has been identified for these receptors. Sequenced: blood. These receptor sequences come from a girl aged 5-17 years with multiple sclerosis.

DNA of the CDR3: TGTGCCAGCAGTTACGCCGATAGTAGGTTCTCCGGGGAGCAGTACTTC. Translation: CASSYADSRFSGEQYF. This chain links TRBV6-2 or TRBV6-3 with TRBJ2-1; D gene uncertain. The J call may be in error: the DNA end matches TRBJ2-7 better. This CDR3 is built from 16 residues. Germline V gene sequence: CDR1 MNHEY, CDR2 SVGEGT.

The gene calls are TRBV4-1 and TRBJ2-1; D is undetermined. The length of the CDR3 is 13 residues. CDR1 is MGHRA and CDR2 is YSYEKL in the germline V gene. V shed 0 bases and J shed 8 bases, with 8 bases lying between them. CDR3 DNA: TGCGCCAGCAGCCAAGATTCCCTCGATGAGCAGTTCTTC. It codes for CASSQDSLDEQFF.

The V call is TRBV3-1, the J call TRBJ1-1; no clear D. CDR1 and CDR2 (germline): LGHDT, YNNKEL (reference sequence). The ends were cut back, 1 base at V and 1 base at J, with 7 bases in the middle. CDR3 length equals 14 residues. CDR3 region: CASSQGWGNTEAFF. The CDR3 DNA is TGTGCCAGCAGCCAAGGTTGGGGGAACACTGAAGCTTTCTTT.

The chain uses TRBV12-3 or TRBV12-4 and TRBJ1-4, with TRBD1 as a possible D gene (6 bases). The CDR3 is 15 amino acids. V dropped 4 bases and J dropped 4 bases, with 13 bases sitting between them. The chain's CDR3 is CASSSYGQYNEKLFF. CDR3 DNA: TGTGCCAGCAGTTCCTACGGACAGTATAATGAAAAACTGTTTTTT.

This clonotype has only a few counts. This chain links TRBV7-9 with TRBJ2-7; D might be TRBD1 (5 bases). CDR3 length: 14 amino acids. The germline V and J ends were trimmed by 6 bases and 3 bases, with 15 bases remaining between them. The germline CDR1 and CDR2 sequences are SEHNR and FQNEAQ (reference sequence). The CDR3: CASSSPGQIYEQYF. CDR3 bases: TGTGCCAGCAGTTCCCCCGGACAAATCTACGAGCAGTACTTC. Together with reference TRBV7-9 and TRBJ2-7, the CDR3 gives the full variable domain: DTGVSQNPRHKITKRGQNVTFRCDPISEHNRLYWYRQTLGQGPEFLTYFQNEAQLEKSRLLSDRFSAERPKGSFSTLEIQRTEQGDSAMYLCASSSPGQIYEQYFGPGTRLTVT.

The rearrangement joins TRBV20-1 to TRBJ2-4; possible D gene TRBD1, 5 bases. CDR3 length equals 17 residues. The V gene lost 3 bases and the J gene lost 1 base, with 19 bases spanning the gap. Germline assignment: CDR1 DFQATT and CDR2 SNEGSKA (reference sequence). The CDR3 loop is CSASEVQELTAKNIQYF. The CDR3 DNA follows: TGCAGTGCTAGTGAAGTACAGGAGTTGACTGCCAAAAACATTCAGTACTTC.

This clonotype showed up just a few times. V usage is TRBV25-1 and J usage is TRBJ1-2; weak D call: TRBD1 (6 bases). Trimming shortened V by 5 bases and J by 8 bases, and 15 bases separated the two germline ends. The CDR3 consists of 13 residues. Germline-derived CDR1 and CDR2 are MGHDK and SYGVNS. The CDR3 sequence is CASSTSLGQGYTF. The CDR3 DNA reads TGTGCCAGCAGTACTTCTTTAGGACAGGGCTACACCTTC.

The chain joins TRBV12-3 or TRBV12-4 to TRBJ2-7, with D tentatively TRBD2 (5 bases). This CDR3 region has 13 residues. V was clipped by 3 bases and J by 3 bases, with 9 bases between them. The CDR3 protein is CASSFVEGYEQYF. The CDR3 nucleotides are TGTGCCAGCAGTTTCGTAGAGGGCTACGAGCAGTACTTC.

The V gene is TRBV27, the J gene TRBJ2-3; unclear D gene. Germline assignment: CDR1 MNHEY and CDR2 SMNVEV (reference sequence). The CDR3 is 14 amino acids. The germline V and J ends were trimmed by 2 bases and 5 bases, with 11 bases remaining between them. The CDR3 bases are TGTGCCAGCAGTTTACCGACCCTGGAAGATACGCAGTATTTT. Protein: CASSLPTLEDTQYF.

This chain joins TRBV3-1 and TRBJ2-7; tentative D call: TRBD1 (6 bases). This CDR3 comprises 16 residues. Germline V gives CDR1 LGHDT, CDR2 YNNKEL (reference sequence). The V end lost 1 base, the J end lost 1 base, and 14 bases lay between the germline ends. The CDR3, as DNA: TGTGCCAGCAGCCAAGCGAACAGGGTAGGGTCCTACGAGCAGTACTTC. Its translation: CASSQANRVGSYEQYF.

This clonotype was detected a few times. The CDR3 here is CASSPSGRMNIQYF. The CDR3 coding sequence is TGTGCCAGCAGCCCAAGCGGGAGGATGAACATTCAGTACTTC. The rearrangement uses TRBV6-2 or TRBV6-3 and TRBJ2-4; 9 bases line up with TRBD2. This CDR3 comprises 14 residues. The V gene's germline CDR1 is MNHEY and CDR2 SVGEGT. V dropped 6 bases and J dropped 7; count of bases not matched to a gene: 7.

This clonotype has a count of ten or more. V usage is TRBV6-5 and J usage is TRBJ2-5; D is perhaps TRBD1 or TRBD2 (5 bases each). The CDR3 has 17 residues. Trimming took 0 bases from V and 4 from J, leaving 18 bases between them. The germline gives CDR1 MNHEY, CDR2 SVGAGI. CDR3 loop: CASSYSFRRGVIETQYF. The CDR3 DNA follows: TGTGCCAGCAGTTACTCATTTAGAAGAGGGGTGATAGAGACCCAGTACTTC.

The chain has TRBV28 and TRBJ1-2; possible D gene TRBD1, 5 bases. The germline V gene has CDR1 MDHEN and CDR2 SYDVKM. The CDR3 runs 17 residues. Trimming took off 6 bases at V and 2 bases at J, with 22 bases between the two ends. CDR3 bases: TGTGCCAGCAGCAAGACCCTGTTGCGACAGCGAAACTATGGCTACACCTTC. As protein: CASSKTLLRQRNYGYTF.

For the CDR3, the DNA is TGTGCCAGCAGCCAAGCCACGCCGGGGGGGCCTGAAGCTTTCTTT. Its translation is CASSQATPGGPEAFF. The chain combines TRBV4-2 with TRBJ1-1; TRBD1 is a possible D gene (6 bases). The length of the CDR3 is 15 residues. The V and J ends lost 1 base and 6 bases respectively, with 15 bases between them. Looked up from germline, CDR1 is LGHNA and CDR2 is YNFKEQ.

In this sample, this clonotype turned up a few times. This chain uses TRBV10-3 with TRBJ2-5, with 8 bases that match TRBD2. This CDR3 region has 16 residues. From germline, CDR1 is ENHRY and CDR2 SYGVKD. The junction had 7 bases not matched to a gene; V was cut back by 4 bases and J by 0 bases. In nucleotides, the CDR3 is TGTGCCATCAGTGGGGTCAGCGGGGGTAACCAAGAGACCCAGTACTTC. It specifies CAISGVSGGNQETQYF.

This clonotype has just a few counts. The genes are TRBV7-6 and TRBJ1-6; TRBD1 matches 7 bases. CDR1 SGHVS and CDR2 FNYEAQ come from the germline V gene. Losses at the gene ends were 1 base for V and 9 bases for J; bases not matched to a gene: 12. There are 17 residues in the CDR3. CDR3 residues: CASSLVSRDSRFSPLHF. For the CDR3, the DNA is TGTGCCAGCAGCTTAGTTTCCCGGGACAGCAGATTTTCACCCCTCCACTTT.

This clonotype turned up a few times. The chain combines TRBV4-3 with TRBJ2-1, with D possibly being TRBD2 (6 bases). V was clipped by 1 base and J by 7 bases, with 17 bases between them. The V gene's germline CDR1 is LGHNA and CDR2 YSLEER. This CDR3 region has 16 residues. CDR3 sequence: CASSQVSRGTGNEQFF. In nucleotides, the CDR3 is TGCGCCAGCAGCCAAGTATCCCGCGGGACGGGTAATGAGCAGTTCTTC.

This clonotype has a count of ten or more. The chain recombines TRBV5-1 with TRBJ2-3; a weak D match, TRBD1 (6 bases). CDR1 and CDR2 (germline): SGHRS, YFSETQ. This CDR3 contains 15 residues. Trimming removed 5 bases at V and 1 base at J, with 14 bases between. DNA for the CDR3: TGCGCCAGCAGACCAGGGGCTTATGGCACAGATACGCAGTATTTT. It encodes CASRPGAYGTDTQYF.

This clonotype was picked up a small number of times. Here the CDR3 reads CASSHKAGTGYEQYF. The CDR3 DNA sequence: TGTGCCAGCAGTCACAAGGCCGGGACAGGCTACGAGCAGTACTTC. V is TRBV6-5 and J is TRBJ2-7; 8 positions match TRBD1. Trimming at V came to 5 bases and at J to 3 bases, leaving 9 bases not matched to a gene. The germline gives CDR1 MNHEY, CDR2 SVGAGI. The CDR3 totals 15 residues.

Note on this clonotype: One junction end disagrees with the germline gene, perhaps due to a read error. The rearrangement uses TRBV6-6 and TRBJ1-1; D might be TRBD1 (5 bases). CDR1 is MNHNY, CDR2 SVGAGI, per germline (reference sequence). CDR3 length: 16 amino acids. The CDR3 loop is CASSPGGVALKTEAFF. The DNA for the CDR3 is TGTGCCAGCAGCCCCGGGGGGGTGGCCCTGAAGACTGAAGCTTTCTTT.

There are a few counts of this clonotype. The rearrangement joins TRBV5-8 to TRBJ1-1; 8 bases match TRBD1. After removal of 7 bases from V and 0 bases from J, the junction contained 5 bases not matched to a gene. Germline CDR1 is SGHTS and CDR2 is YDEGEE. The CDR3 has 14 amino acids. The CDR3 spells CASRTGIMNTEAFF. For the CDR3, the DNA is TGTGCCAGCCGGACAGGGATTATGAACACTGAAGCTTTCTTT.

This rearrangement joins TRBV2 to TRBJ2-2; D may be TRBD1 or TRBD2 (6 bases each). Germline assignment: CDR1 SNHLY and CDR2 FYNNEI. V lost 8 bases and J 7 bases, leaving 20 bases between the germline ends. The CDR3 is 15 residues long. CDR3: CASRWGGGQGGELFF. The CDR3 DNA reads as TGTGCCAGCCGATGGGGTGGGGGGCAAGGCGGGGAGCTGTTTTTT.

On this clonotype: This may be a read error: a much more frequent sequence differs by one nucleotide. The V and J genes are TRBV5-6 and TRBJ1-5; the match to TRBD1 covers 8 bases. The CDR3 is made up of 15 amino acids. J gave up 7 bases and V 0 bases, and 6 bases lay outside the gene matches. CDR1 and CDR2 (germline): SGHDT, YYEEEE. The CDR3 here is CASSLAGGVGQPQHF. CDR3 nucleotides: TGTGCCAGCAGCTTGGCAGGGGGCGTGGGGCAGCCCCAGCATTTT.

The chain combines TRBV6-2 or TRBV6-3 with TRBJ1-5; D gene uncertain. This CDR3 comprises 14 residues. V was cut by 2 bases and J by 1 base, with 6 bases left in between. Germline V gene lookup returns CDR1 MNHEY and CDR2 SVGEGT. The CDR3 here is CASSYGRSNQPQHF. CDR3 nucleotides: TGTGCCAGCAGTTACGGGAGGAGCAATCAGCCCCAGCATTTT.

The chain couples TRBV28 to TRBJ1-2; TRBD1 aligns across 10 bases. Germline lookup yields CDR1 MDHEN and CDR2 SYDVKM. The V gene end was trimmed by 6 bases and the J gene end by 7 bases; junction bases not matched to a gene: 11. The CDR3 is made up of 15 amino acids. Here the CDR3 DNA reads TGTGCCAGCAGCTGGGCCGGGACAGGGGTCTCTGGCTACACCTTC. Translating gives CASSWAGTGVSGYTF.

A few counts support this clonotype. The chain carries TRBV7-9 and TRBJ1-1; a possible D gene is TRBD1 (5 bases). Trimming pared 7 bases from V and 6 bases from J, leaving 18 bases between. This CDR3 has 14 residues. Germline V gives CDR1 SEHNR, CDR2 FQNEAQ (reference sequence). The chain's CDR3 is CASISPQGAAEAFF. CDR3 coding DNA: TGTGCCAGCATCTCTCCCCAGGGTGCGGCTGAAGCTTTCTTT.